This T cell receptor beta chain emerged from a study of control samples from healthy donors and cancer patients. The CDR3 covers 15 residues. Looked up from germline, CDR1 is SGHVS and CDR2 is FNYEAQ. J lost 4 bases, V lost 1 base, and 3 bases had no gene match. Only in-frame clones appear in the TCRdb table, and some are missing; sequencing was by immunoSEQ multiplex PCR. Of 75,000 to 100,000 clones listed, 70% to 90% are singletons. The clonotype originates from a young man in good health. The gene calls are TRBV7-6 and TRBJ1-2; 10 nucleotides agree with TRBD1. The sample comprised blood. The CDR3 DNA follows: TGTGCCAGCAGCTTAGGACAGGGGGCCGGCTATGGCTACACCTTC. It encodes CASSLGQGAGYGYTF.